This T cell receptor (beta chain) was recorded in a study of T cell repertoires in cytomegalovirus infection. Background on the study: In the study, CMV epitopes included recently identified HLA-C-restricted and well-studied HLA-B-restricted ones. In public TCR beta signatures, there were indications of both CMV infection and matching HLA type. General study points: In two of eight donors, the top clonotype was HLA-C-restricted CMV-specific.

With respect to this clonotype: Its antigen is unidentified.

Germline-derived CDR1 and CDR2 are SGHDN and FVKESK. Trimming left V 3 bases short and J 6 bases short, with 14 bases between. CDR3 length: 14 amino acids. Via MiXCR, TCRdb re-called the reads, giving one row per CDR3 protein. The sample contains roughly 920,000 distinct CDR3 sequences, approximately 32% of which appear only once. The J gene is TRBJ2-5, the V gene TRBV14, with D maybe TRBD2 (5 bases). The TCR sequence derives from a human donor in good health (CMV status not recorded). Some clones in this sample may be carry-over from other donors' samples. The sequencing here drew on cultured CD8+ T cells from PBMCs, taken from culture after CMV antigen stimulation. The CDR3 DNA follows: TGTGCCAGCAGCCAGGGTCGGGGAGAACAGACCCAGTACTTC. Protein sequence: CASSQGRGEQTQYF.